The present T cell receptor (beta chain) was sequenced within a study of cytomegalovirus exposure and HLA in healthy donors. The CDR3 is 17 residues long. V gave up 0 bases and J gave up 7 bases; unmatched junction bases: 9. From germline, CDR1 is SGHRS and CDR2 YFSETQ. The PCR was carried out with 60 Vbeta primers and 13 Jbeta primers. This table comes from immunoSEQ multiplex PCR, and its TCRdb copy is limited to in-frame clones, with some not included. The sample carries about 130,000 clones, 65% to 85% recorded once. Sequenced sample: PBMCs. This chain uses TRBV5-1 with TRBJ1-6; the match to TRBD1 covers 8 bases. This clonotype was obtained from a woman in her 40s in good health and CMV-seronegative. CDR3 DNA sequence: TGCGCCAGCAGCTTGGATCGGACAGGGAGTAAAAATTCACCCCTCCACTTT. Residues: CASSLDRTGSKNSPLHF.